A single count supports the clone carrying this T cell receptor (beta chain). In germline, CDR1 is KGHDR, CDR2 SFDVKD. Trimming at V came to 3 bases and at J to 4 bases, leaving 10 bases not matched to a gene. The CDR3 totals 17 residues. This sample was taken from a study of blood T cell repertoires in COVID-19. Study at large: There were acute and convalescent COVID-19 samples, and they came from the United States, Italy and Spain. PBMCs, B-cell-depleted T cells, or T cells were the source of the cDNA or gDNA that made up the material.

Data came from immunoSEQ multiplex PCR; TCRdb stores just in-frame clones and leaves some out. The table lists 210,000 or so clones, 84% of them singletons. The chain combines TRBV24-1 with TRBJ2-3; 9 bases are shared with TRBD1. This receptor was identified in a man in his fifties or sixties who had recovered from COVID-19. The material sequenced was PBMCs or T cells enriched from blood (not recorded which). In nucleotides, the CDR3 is TGTGCCACCAGTGATAGGGCGGACAGGGGTGGTCCAGATACGCAGTATTTT. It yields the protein CATSDRADRGGPDTQYF.